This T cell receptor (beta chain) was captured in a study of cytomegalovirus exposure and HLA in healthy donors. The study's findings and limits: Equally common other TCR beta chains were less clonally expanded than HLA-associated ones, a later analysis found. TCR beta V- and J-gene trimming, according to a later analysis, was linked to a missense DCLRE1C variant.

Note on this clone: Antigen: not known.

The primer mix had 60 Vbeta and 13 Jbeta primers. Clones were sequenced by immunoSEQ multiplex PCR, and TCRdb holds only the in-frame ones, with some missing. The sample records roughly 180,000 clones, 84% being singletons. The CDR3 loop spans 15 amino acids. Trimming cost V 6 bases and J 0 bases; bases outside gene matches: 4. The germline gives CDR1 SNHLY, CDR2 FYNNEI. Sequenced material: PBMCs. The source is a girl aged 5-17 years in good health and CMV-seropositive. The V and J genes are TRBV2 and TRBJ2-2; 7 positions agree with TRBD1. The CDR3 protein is CASSLDRANTGELFF. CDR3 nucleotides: TGTGCCAGCAGCCTCGACAGGGCGAACACCGGGGAGCTGTTTTTT.